This T cell receptor beta chain was captured by sequencing in a study of T cell repertoires in cytomegalovirus infection. TCRdb itself ran the reads through MiXCR, one entry per CDR3 protein. The sample lists approximately 200,000 distinct CDR3 sequences; 22% were seen once. V was trimmed by 5 bases and J by 2 bases, leaving 18 bases between them. This CDR3 is built from 16 residues. This sequence joins TRBV12-3 or TRBV12-4 and TRBJ1-1; possible D gene TRBD1, 6 bases. The sequenced sample consisted of CD8+ T cells from PBMCs. This receptor was taken from a human donor in good health (CMV status not recorded). Some clones in this sample may be carry-over from other donors' samples. The CDR3: CASSPTLGGGNTEAFF. The CDR3 DNA reads TGTGCCAGCAGTCCGACCCTAGGGGGGGGAAACACTGAAGCTTTCTTT.